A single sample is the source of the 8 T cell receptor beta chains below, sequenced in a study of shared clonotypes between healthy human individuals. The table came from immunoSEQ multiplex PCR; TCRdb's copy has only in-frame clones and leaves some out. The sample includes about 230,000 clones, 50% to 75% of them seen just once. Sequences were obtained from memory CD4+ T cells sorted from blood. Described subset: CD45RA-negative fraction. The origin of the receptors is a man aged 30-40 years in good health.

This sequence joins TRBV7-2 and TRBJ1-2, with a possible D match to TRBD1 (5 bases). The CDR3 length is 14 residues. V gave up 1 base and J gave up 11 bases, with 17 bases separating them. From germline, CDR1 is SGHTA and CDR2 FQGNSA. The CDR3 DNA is TGTGCCAGCAGCTTAGTGGGCAGGGTACGGGAGTACACCTTC. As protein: CASSLVGRVREYTF.

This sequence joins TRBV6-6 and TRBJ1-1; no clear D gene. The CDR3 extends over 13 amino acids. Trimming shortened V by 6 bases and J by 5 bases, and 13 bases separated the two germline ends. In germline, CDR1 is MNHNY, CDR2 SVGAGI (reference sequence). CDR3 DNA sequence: TGTGCCAGCAGCAGTCACCCTACTACTGAAGCTTTCTTT. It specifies CASSSHPTTEAFF.

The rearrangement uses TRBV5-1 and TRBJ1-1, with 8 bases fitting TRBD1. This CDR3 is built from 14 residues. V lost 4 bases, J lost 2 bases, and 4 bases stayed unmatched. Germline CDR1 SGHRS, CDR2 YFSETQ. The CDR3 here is CASSEDRGNTEAFF. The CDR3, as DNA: TGCGCCAGCAGCGAAGACAGGGGCAACACTGAAGCTTTCTTT.

The DNA of the CDR3 is TGTGCCAGCAGCTTGAGGGGGCGGCTAGCCAAAAACATTCAGTACTTC. Translating it yields CASSLRGRLAKNIQYF. This sequence joins TRBV5-6 and TRBJ2-4; 7 nucleotides match TRBD1. The CDR3 has 16 amino acids. After removal of 1 base from V and 0 bases from J, the junction contained 4 bases not matched to a gene. Germline CDR1 and CDR2: SGHDT and YYEEEE.

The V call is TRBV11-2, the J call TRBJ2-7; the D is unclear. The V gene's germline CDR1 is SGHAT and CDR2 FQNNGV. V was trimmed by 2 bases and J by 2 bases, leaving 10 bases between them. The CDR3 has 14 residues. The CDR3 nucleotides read TGTGCCAGCAGCTTAAGCCAAGTCCCCTACGAGCAGTACTTC. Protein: CASSLSQVPYEQYF. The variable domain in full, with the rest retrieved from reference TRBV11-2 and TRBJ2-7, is EAGVAQSPRYKIIEKRQSVAFWCNPISGHATLYWYQQILGQGPKLLIQFQNNGVVDDSQLPKDRFSAERLKGVDSTLKIQPAKLEDSAVYLCASSLSQVPYEQYFGPGTRLTVT.

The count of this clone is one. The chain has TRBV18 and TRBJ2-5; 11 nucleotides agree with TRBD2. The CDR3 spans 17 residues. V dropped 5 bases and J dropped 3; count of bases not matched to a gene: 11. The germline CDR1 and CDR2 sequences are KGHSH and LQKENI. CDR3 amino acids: CASSFKPGLAVEETQYF. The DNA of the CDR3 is TGTGCCAGCTCATTCAAACCGGGACTAGCGGTCGAAGAGACCCAGTACTTC. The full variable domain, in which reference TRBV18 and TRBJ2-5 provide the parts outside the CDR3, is NAGVMQNPRHLVRRRGQEARLRCSPMKGHSHVYWYRQLPEEGLKFMVYLQKENIIDESGMPKERFSAEFPKEGPSILRIQQVVRGDSAAYFCASSFKPGLAVEETQYFGPGTRLLVL.

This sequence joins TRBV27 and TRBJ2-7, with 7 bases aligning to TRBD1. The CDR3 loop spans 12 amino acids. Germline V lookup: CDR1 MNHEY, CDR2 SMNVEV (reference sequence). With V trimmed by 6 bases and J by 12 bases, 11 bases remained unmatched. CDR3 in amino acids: CASSRDSGRRYF. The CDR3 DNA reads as TGTGCCAGCAGCCGGGACAGCGGTCGTAGGTACTTC.

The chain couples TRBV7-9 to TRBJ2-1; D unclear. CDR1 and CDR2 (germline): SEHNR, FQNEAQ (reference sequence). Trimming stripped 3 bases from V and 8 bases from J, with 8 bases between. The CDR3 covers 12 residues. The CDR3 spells CASSFSADEQFF. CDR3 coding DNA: TGTGCCAGCAGCTTTTCTGCGGATGAGCAGTTCTTC.